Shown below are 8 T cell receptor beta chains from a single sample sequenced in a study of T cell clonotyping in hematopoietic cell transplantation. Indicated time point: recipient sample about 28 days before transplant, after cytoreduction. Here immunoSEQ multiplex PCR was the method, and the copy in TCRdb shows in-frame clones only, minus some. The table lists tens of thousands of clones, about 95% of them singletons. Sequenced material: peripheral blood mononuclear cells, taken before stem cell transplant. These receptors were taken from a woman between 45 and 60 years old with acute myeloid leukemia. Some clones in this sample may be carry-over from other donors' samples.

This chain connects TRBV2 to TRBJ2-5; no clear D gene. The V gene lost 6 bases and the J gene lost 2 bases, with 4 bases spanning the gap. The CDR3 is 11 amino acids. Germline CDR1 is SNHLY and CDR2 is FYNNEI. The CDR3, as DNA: TGTGCCAGCAGGAAACAAGAGACCCAGTACTTC. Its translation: CASRKQETQYF.

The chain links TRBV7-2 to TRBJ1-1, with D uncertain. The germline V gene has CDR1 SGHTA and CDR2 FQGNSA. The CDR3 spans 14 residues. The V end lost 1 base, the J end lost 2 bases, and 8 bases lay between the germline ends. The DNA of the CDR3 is TGTGCCAGCAGCTTAGGAGTGCGAAACACTGAAGCTTTCTTT. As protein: CASSLGVRNTEAFF.

CDR3 sequence: CASSPNGDLYNEQFF. CDR3 sequence (DNA): TGTGCCAGCAGTCCTAATGGGGACCTTTACAATGAGCAGTTCTTC. This chain joins TRBV7-8 and TRBJ2-1; D is possibly TRBD1 or TRBD2 (5 bases each). In germline, CDR1 is SGHVS, CDR2 FQNEAQ. The CDR3 contains 15 residues. V lost 6 bases to trimming and J lost 4 bases, with 16 bases between them.

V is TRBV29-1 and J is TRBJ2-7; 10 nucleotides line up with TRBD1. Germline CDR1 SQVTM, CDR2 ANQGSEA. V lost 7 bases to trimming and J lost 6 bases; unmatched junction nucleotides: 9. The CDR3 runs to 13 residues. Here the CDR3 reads CSAWDRGAFEQYF. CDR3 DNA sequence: TGCAGCGCATGGGACAGGGGAGCTTTCGAGCAGTACTTC.

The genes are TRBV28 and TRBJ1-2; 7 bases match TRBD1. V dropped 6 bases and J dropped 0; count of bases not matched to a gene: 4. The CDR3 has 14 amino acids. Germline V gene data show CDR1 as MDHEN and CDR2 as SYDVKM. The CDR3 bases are TGTGCCAGCAGGGAACAGGGGTCTAACTATGGCTACACCTTC. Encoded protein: CASREQGSNYGYTF.

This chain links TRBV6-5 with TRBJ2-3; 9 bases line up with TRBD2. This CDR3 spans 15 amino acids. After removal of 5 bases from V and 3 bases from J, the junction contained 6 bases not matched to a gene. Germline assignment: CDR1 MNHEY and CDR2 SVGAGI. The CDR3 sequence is CASSPLAGVTDTQYF. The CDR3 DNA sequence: TGTGCCAGCAGTCCCTTAGCGGGGGTTACAGATACGCAGTATTTT.

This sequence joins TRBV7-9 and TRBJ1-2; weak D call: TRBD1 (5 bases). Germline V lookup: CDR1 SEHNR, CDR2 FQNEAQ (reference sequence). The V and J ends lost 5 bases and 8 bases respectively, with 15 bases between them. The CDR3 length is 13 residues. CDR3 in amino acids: CASSPRGARGYTF. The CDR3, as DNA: TGTGCCAGCAGCCCAAGAGGGGCTCGGGGCTACACCTTC.

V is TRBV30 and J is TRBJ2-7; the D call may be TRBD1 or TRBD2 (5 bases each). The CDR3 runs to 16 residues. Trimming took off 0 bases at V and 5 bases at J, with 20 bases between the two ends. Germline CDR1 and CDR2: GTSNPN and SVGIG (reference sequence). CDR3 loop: CAWSVRRDVVSDEQYF. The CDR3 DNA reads TGTGCCTGGAGTGTACGCAGGGACGTAGTTTCGGACGAGCAGTACTTC.